This T cell receptor beta chain was identified in a study of control samples from healthy donors and cancer patients. This CDR3 comprises 16 residues. Profiled with immunoSEQ multiplex PCR; TCRdb holds only in-frame clones, not every one. The sample yields more than 110,000 clones, 80% to 90% seen once. Source material: blood. The TCR originated in a woman younger than 45 in good health. V is TRBV21-1 and J is TRBJ2-7; the table's TRBD2 call for D was not verified on the DNA. TRBV21-1 is assigned pseudogene status. CDR3 sequence reads: CASSPWDCQHPYEQYF. The DNA for the CDR3 is TGTGCCAGCAGCCCTTGGGACTGCCAACATCCCTACGAGCAGTACTTC.